A selection of T cell receptor beta chains follows, all from one sample in a study of T-cell memory formation after mild COVID-19. TCRdb reprocessed the 5' RACE reads with MiXCR, giving one entry per CDR3 protein. The table records roughly 130,000 distinct CDR3 sequences, about 6.5% of them present only once. Sample: PBMCs or a T cell subset sorted from them (not recorded which). All receptors derive from an adult woman who had mild COVID-19 (a few samples of this study predate the infection). Cell type and time point are not known. CDR3s include the opening cysteine and the closing phenylalanine or tryptophan. The order of the fields is V gene, CDR3 protein.

TRBV12-3/TRBV12-4,CASSFGGTNYGYTF
TRBV5-1,CASGLQGGKTNTEAFF
TRBV7-2,CASSLASGVGGTDTQYF
TRBV12-3/TRBV12-4,CASLTSGRAYNEQFF
TRBV30,CAWAGTGQETQYF
TRBV4-2,CASSQDLWDEQYF
TRBV5-6,CASSLVGRGTDTQYF
TRBV7-2,CASSQLAGAYNEQFF
TRBV18,CASSRDRSETQYF
TRBV4-1,CASSHPLNTEAFF
TRBV4-1,CASSWDWSATNEKLFF
TRBV2,CASSVGGQIYEQYF
TRBV12-3/TRBV12-4,CASRAGVGETQYF
TRBV5-1,CASSTGQGAQETQYF
TRBV29-1,CSVTIPETLSYEQYF
TRBV4-1,CASSQVTSGTEQFF
TRBV4-3,CASSQSQQRFNTDTQYF
TRBV10-2,CASSNWRRGTGELFF
TRBV4-2,CASSPHPSWTSGRGAWDEQYF
TRBV24-1,CATSELAGGTYNEQFF
TRBV24-1,CATSDGGINQPQHF
TRBV20-1,CSPKGGYYNEQFF
TRBV29-1,CSVERYNEQFF
TRBV7-9,CASSLAGQGRHAGYTF
TRBV5-1,CASSSRQGSDYEQYF
TRBV14,CASRSSWYNEQFF
TRBV3-1,CASSRTGGAVNTEAFF
TRBV5-1,CASSLTNSATDTQYF
TRBV21-1,CASSKVTSPNSYEQYF